This T cell receptor beta chain is from a study of cytomegalovirus exposure and HLA in healthy donors. Study results and caveats: Later, TCR association rates were found to vary by HLA locus, highest for DRB1 and lowest for HLA-C.

For this clone: Antigen: not known.

Trimming shortened V by 3 bases and J by 4 bases, and 16 bases separated the two germline ends. There are 15 residues in the CDR3. The germline V gene encodes CDR1 SGHNT and CDR2 YYREEE (reference sequence). The PCR had 60 Vbeta and 13 Jbeta primers. Data came from immunoSEQ multiplex PCR; TCRdb stores just in-frame clones and leaves some out. In the table there are around 93,000 clones, around four fifths of which are singletons. The receptor comes from a woman aged 40 to 50 in good health and CMV-seronegative. V gene TRBV5-4 combines with J gene TRBJ1-2, with D possibly being TRBD1 (6 bases). Source material: PBMCs. The CDR3 DNA reads TGTGCCAGCAGCTCATTGTGGGGGCAGGGCTATGGCTACACCTTC. Translating it yields CASSSLWGQGYGYTF.